This TCR beta chain was observed in a study of blood T cell repertoires in COVID-19. Authors' data handling: Reference gene primer amplification in the assay estimated nucleated cell counts. Sequencing used immunoSEQ multiplex PCR; TCRdb keeps in-frame clones, though not all of them. The DNA gave D and trimming, while V, J and clone size come from that table. The sample yields roughly 200,000 clones, 81% seen once. Per germline, CDR1 LGHNA and CDR2 YNFKEQ. Trimming shortened V by 2 bases and J by 10 bases, and 9 bases separated the two germline ends. The CDR3 is made up of 13 amino acids. This receptor was obtained from a woman aged 80 or over with COVID-19, enrolled during active disease. This chain joins TRBV4-2 and TRBJ1-6; perhaps TRBD1 as D (6 bases). The specimen was peripheral blood. This CDR3 reads CASSQNRVSPLHF. CDR3 DNA: TGTGCCAGCAGCCAAAACAGGGTGTCACCCCTCCACTTT.